This paragraph covers one T cell receptor (beta chain) sequence. The data derive from a study of Ad26.COV2.S vaccination and SARS-CoV-2 variants. The treatment was: roughly 19 received Ad26.COV2.S at low or high dose, single or two shots; 5 received placebo; per-sample allocation not given. Material that was analyzed had been drawn on day 63 after the first vaccine or placebo injection. TCRdb's copy holds only in-frame clones and misses some; the assay was immunoSEQ multiplex PCR. The table records around 340,000 clones, approximately 90% of them present only once. This CDR3 has 15 amino acids. J gave up 3 bases and V 4 bases, and 4 bases lay outside the gene matches. Germline V CDR1 and CDR2: LNHDA, SQIVND (reference sequence).

The sequenced sample was peripheral blood, obtained in a trial of Ad26.COV2.S vaccine versus placebo. The chain couples TRBV19 to TRBJ2-7; 12 bases agree with TRBD2. This sequence originates from a person aged 18 to 59 who received the Ad26.COV2.S COVID-19 vaccine or a placebo. CDR3 DNA: TGTGCCAGTAGTACTACTAGCGGGGGGAACTACGAGCAGTACTTC. It codes for CASSTTSGGNYEQYF.